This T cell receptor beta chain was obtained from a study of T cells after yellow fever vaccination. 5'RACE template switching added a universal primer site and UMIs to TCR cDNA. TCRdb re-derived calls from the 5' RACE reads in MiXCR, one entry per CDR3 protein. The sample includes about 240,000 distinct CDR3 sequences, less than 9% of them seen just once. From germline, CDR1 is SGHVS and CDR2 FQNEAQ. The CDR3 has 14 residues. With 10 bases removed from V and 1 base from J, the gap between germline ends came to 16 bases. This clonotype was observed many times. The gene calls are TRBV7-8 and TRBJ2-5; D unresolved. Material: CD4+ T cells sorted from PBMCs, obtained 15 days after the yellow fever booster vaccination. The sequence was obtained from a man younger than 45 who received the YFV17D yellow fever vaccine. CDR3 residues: CATSLSSGQETQYF. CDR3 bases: TGTGCCACCAGTCTCAGCTCAGGCCAAGAGACCCAGTACTTC.